This TCR beta chain was obtained from a study of blood T cells in healthy people across ages. V shed 9 bases and J shed 13 bases, with 13 bases lying between them. This CDR3 is 10 amino acids long. PCR was performed a second time for about 7 to 11 cycles using a sample-barcoded 5' primer and a J-beta primer mix. TCRdb processed the 5' RACE reads anew with MiXCR; each CDR3 protein has one entry. The sample gives 800,000 or so distinct CDR3 sequences, less than 80% of which show up once; 25% to 35% is in the top ten. At least 5 micrograms of total RNA were extracted per sample. Sample: blood. The TCR sequence derives from a man aged 30-40 years in good health. The chain combines TRBV12-3 or TRBV12-4 with TRBJ2-1; D is unresolved. The CDR3 nucleotides read TGTGCCAGTGGAAAAGCGACCCAGTTCTTC. This sequence encodes CASGKATQFF.